The clone carrying this T cell receptor (beta chain) was recorded many times. The target antigen is unknown. For CDR3 and TCR beta VDJ profiling, genomic DNA was the template used. MiXCR was run by TCRdb on the reads, yielding one entry per CDR3 protein. Of 120,000 or so distinct CDR3 sequences listed, 48% are singletons. The sample belongs to a study of CD8+CD57+ T cells in acquired aplastic anemia. The overall study: Sorted CD4+ and CD8+ cells yielded DNA averaging around 3.2 ug. Mean read depth for CD4+ cells from healthy donors was 10 million to 14 million. General observations from the study: The study found no significant CD8+ Simpson's diversity difference between patients and controls. Patients and controls were found to share 25 to 30 CD8+ CDR3 sequences.

The V segment lost 4 bases and the J segment 1 base; nucleotides outside the gene matches: 6. The CDR3 runs 16 residues. CDR1 and CDR2 from the germline V gene are DFQATT and SNEGSKA (reference sequence). The origin of this receptor is a human donor in good health, serving as a control. Sequencing used sorted CD4+, CD8+, or CD8+CD57+ T cells (not recorded which) from PBMCs. V usage is TRBV20-1 and J usage is TRBJ1-3; 11 bases map to TRBD1. For the CDR3, the DNA is TGCAGTGCTAATTCCGGGACAGGGGGTTCTGGAAACACCATATATTTT. Translated, it gives CSANSGTGGSGNTIYF.